Shown below are 11 T cell receptor beta chains from a single sample sequenced in a study of blood T cell repertoires in COVID-19. TCRdb keeps only in-frame clones here, not all; method: immunoSEQ multiplex PCR. The repertoire consists of about 94,000 clones, with 87% occurring once and the leading ten covering 4.5% to 5%. The sequenced sample consisted of peripheral blood. The receptors come from an elderly woman with acute or convalescent COVID-19.

The rearrangement joins TRBV25-1 to TRBJ2-1; D gene unclear. With 4 bases removed from V and 5 bases from J, the gap between germline ends came to 3 bases. From germline, CDR1 is MGHDK and CDR2 SYGVNS. This CDR3 has 11 amino acids. The CDR3 bases are TGTGCCAGCAGTGTCAACAATGAGCAGTTCTTC. This translates into CASSVNNEQFF.

The chain links TRBV25-1 to TRBJ2-2; the D gene is possibly TRBD2 (5 bases). In germline, CDR1 is MGHDK, CDR2 SYGVNS. With 8 bases removed from V and 4 bases from J, the gap between germline ends came to 17 bases. The CDR3 spans 15 residues. This chain's CDR3 is CASSIYGVSTGELFF. The CDR3 DNA sequence: TGTGCCAGCTCTATTTACGGGGTATCCACCGGGGAGCTGTTTTTT. The full variable domain, its missing parts supplied by reference TRBV25-1 and TRBJ2-2, is EADIYQTPRYLVIGTGKKITLECSQTMGHDKMYWYQQDPGMELHLIHYSYGVNSTEKGDLSSESTVSRIRTEHFPLTLESARPSHTSQYLCASSIYGVSTGELFFGEGSRLTVL.

The genes are TRBV30 and TRBJ2-5; D is unresolved. CDR3 length equals 12 residues. The germline CDR1 and CDR2 sequences are GTSNPN and SVGIG (reference sequence). V dropped 2 bases and J dropped 4 bases, with 8 bases sitting between them. Written as DNA, the CDR3 is TGTGCCTGGAGTCCCTTTTTAGAGACCCAGTACTTC. This encodes CAWSPFLETQYF.

The V call is TRBV9, the J call TRBJ1-1; D might be TRBD1 (6 bases). Germline V lookup: CDR1 SGDLS, CDR2 YYNGEE. V was clipped by 2 bases and J by 1 base, with 15 bases between them. This CDR3 has 16 residues. CDR3 region: CASSVGLGQSNTEAFF. The CDR3 DNA follows: TGTGCCAGCAGCGTCGGTTTAGGACAGTCGAACACTGAAGCTTTCTTT.

V gene TRBV6-5 combines with J gene TRBJ1-1, with 10 nucleotides matching TRBD1. Germline trimming cut 6 bases from V and 12 bases from J; bases unmatched to any gene: 7. The CDR3 length is 12 residues. Germline values: CDR1 MNHEY, CDR2 SVGAGI. In DNA form, the CDR3 reads TGTGCCAGCAGCCCGGGACAGGGGAGGTCTTTCTTT. Its translation is CASSPGQGRSFF.

The chain recombines TRBV2 with TRBJ2-7; TRBD2 matches at 16 bases. With V trimmed by 7 bases and J by 3 bases, 9 bases remained unmatched. CDR3 length: 17 amino acids. The germline CDR1 and CDR2 sequences are SNHLY and FYNNEI. The CDR3 protein is CASIQGTSGGASYEQYF. The CDR3 bases are TGTGCCAGCATTCAGGGGACTAGCGGGGGGGCTAGCTACGAGCAGTACTTC.

The chain recombines TRBV27 with TRBJ1-2; D may be TRBD1 (5 bases). There are 17 residues in the CDR3. Germline V lookup: CDR1 MNHEY, CDR2 SMNVEV (reference sequence). V was pared by 5 bases and J by 2 bases, with 21 bases between. This CDR3 reads CASSPTVRLTHNYGYTF. The CDR3 bases are TGTGCCAGCAGTCCGACAGTGCGGCTAACCCACAACTATGGCTACACCTTC.

The V call is TRBV7-3, the J call TRBJ2-2, with a possible D match to TRBD2 (6 bases). The germline V gene has CDR1 SGHTA and CDR2 FQGTGA. This CDR3 region has 16 residues. Trimming took off 4 bases at V and 0 bases at J, with 12 bases between the two ends. The CDR3 is CASSSTGTPNTGELFF. The DNA for the CDR3 is TGTGCCAGCAGCTCGACCGGGACTCCGAACACCGGGGAGCTGTTTTTT.

The chain joins TRBV18 to TRBJ2-7, with 10 positions matching TRBD1. The germline CDR1 and CDR2 sequences are KGHSH and LQKENI. The length of the CDR3 is 15 residues. The V gene end was trimmed by 6 bases and the J gene end by 6 bases; junction bases not matched to a gene: 11. The CDR3 coding sequence is TGTGCCAGCTCCCAGATCGGGACAGGGGATAGCGAGCAGTACTTC. Translating it yields CASSQIGTGDSEQYF.

CDR3 amino acids: CASSVAGAQETQYF. For the CDR3, the DNA is TGCGCCAGCAGTGTGGCGGGGGCTCAAGAGACCCAGTACTTC. The chain links TRBV10-2 to TRBJ2-5, with a tentative D call TRBD2 (7 bases). V was cut by 4 bases and J by 2 bases, with 11 bases left in between. Looked up from germline, CDR1 is WSHSY and CDR2 is SAAADI. The CDR3 is 14 amino acids.

J is TRBJ2-2 and V is TRBV3-1 (or the pseudogene TRBV3-2); 7 bases match TRBD1. This CDR3 spans 15 amino acids. Germline values: CDR1 LGHDT, CDR2 YNNKEL (reference sequence). V was pared by 4 bases and J by 4 bases, with 6 bases of the junction left unmatched. The DNA for the CDR3 is TGTGCCAGCAGCCGTAAGACAGGGTCCACCGGGGAGCTGTTTTTT. Amino acid sequence: CASSRKTGSTGELFF.